The 31 T cell receptor beta chains in this list originate from one sample, sequenced in a study of shared clonotypes between healthy human individuals. Assay used: immunoSEQ multiplex PCR; TCRdb lists only in-frame clones, some missing. The profile shows a few hundred thousand clones, roughly 97% of them singletons. Sequences were obtained from naive CD4+ T cells sorted from blood. The subset: CD45RA+ positively selected. These receptors were collected from a woman in her twenties or thirties in good health.

The chain links TRBV18 to TRBJ2-7, with D hard to call. Germline lookup yields CDR1 KGHSH and CDR2 LQKENI. V was trimmed by 3 bases and J by 4 bases, leaving 13 bases between them. The CDR3 length is 14 residues. The CDR3 DNA sequence: TGTGCCAGCTCACCCCGGGCAATGGGGTACGAGCAGTACTTC. Its protein is CASSPRAMGYEQYF.

A single count supports this clone. CDR3 coding DNA: TGTGCCAGCAGTCCTTACCGCGGGCTCTACAATGAGCAGTTCTTC. Its protein product is CASSPYRGLYNEQFF. The rearrangement joins TRBV27 to TRBJ2-1, with D maybe TRBD2 (5 bases). CDR1 and CDR2 (germline): MNHEY, SMNVEV (reference sequence). Trimming took off 5 bases at V and 3 bases at J, with 14 bases between the two ends. CDR3 length equals 15 residues.

A few counts support this clone. V and J are TRBV10-2 and TRBJ1-2, with D maybe TRBD1 (5 bases). In germline, CDR1 is WSHSY, CDR2 SAAADI. Trimming removed 2 bases from V and 7 bases from J, with 8 bases in between. This CDR3 spans 12 amino acids. CDR3 in DNA: TGCGCCAGCAGTGAGGGCAGGGCTGGCTACACCTTC. It yields the protein CASSEGRAGYTF.

This chain connects TRBV6-6 to TRBJ2-1; the D is unclear. The V gene's germline CDR1 is MNHNY and CDR2 SVGAGI (reference sequence). V lost 6 bases and J lost 5, with 5 bases in between. There are 11 residues in the CDR3. CDR3 protein: CASSLDNEQFF. The CDR3 nucleotides read TGTGCCAGCAGCCTGGACAATGAGCAGTTCTTC.

The rearrangement uses TRBV28 and TRBJ2-3; the match to TRBD2 covers 7 bases. Germline V CDR1 and CDR2: MDHEN, SYDVKM. V lost 7 bases, J lost 2 bases, and 6 bases stayed unmatched. The CDR3 sequence is 14 residues long. The CDR3 spells CASNLGRATDTQYF. The CDR3, as DNA: TGTGCCAGCAATTTGGGGAGGGCCACAGATACGCAGTATTTT.

This sequence joins TRBV19 and TRBJ1-1; TRBD1 is a possible D gene (6 bases). The CDR3 contains 14 residues. Germline V gives CDR1 LNHDA, CDR2 SQIVND (reference sequence). V lost 6 bases and J 0 bases, leaving 11 bases between the germline ends. The CDR3 loop reads CASSSGTMNTEAFF. The CDR3 bases are TGTGCCAGTAGCTCCGGGACAATGAACACTGAAGCTTTCTTT.

V gene TRBV7-5 combines with J gene TRBJ1-5; whether TRBD1, the table's D call, matches the DNA was not checked. TRBV7-5 is described as a pseudogene. The CDR3 has 13 residues. CDR3 residues: CVRRSRSNQPQHF. The CDR3 region has the DNA TGTGTCAGAAGAAGCAGGAGCAATCAGCCCCAGCATTTT.

The rearrangement uses TRBV21-1 and TRBJ2-1; the table's D call TRBD2 went unverified against the DNA. TRBV21-1 is termed a pseudogene. The CDR3 is 15 amino acids. The CDR3 sequence is CASRRLHHSDNEQFF. The CDR3 DNA is TGTGCCAGCAGGCGGCTACACCATTCCGACAATGAGCAGTTCTTC.

CDR3 DNA sequence: TGTGCCAGCAGCGCCCAGGGGTTCGCAGATACGCAGTATTTT. This translates into CASSAQGFADTQYF. The chain uses TRBV7-3 and TRBJ2-3; TRBD1 might be the D (6 bases). Germline V gives CDR1 SGHTA, CDR2 FQGTGA. This CDR3 has 14 residues. V lost 5 bases to trimming and J lost 4 bases, with 13 bases between them.

This sequence joins TRBV9 and TRBJ2-1; a weak D match, TRBD2 (6 bases). Germline values: CDR1 SGDLS, CDR2 YYNGEE. The V and J ends lost 0 bases and 5 bases respectively, with 9 bases between them. This CDR3 region has 14 residues. The CDR3 DNA reads as TGTGCCAGCAGCGTAGTCGGGAGCGACAATGAGCAGTTCTTC. Encoded protein: CASSVVGSDNEQFF.

The J gene is TRBJ2-3, the V gene TRBV28; no clear D gene. CDR1 and CDR2 (germline): MDHEN, SYDVKM. The CDR3 is made up of 14 amino acids. V was clipped by 3 bases and J by 4 bases, with 11 bases between them. DNA of the CDR3: TGTGCCAGCAGTTTGTCCAGTGGAGCAGATACGCAGTATTTT. Translation gives CASSLSSGADTQYF.

This chain connects TRBV28 to TRBJ2-3, with D perhaps assigned TRBD1 or TRBD2 (5 bases each). CDR1 is MDHEN and CDR2 is SYDVKM in the germline V gene. This CDR3 is built from 14 residues. V lost 6 bases and J lost 1, with 11 bases in between. The CDR3, as DNA: TGTGCCAGCAGCCGGCGAGGGGGCACAGATACGCAGTATTTT. Its translation: CASSRRGGTDTQYF.

The chain has TRBV28 and TRBJ2-7; D perhaps matches TRBD1 (5 bases). Germline CDR1 is MDHEN and CDR2 is SYDVKM. V was trimmed by 5 bases and J by 2 bases, leaving 10 bases between them. This CDR3 has 13 amino acids. The CDR3 reads CASSKTVPYEQYF. In nucleotides, the CDR3 is TGTGCCAGCAGTAAGACAGTTCCCTACGAGCAGTACTTC. Using reference TRBV28 and TRBJ2-7 for the parts outside the CDR3, the full variable domain is DVKVTQSSRYLVKRTGEKVFLECVQDMDHENMFWYRQDPGLGLRLIYFSYDVKMKEKGDIPEGYSVSREKKERFSLILESASTNQTSMYLCASSKTVPYEQYFGPGTRLTVT.

The chain is built from TRBV6-1 and TRBJ1-5; 8 bases are a match to TRBD1. This CDR3 spans 14 amino acids. Trimming took 6 bases from V and 3 from J; bases not matched to a gene: 4. In germline, CDR1 is MNHNS, CDR2 SASEGT. This CDR3 reads CASRADRANQPQHF. In nucleotides, the CDR3 is TGTGCCAGCAGAGCGGACAGGGCCAATCAGCCCCAGCATTTT.

This clone appeared a single time. The rearrangement links TRBV9 to TRBJ2-2, with unresolved D. V was shortened by 0 bases and J by 8 bases, with 11 bases between the two germline ends. The CDR3 is made up of 14 amino acids. CDR1 is SGDLS and CDR2 is YYNGEE in the germline V gene. The chain's CDR3 is CASSVVGSSGELFF. In DNA form, the CDR3 reads TGTGCCAGCAGCGTAGTTGGGTCTTCAGGGGAGCTGTTTTTT.

J is TRBJ2-7 and V is TRBV6-5; D might be TRBD1 or TRBD2, each matching 6 bases. This CDR3 is 15 amino acids long. In germline, CDR1 is MNHEY, CDR2 SVGAGI. The V gene lost 7 bases and the J gene lost 4 bases, with 20 bases spanning the gap. The CDR3 nucleotides read TGTGCCAGCACCGCGTTGTGGGGGGCCGGGTACGAGCAGTACTTC. The encoded protein is CASTALWGAGYEQYF.

The DNA of the CDR3 is TGTGCCAGCGGGGGGTCAGGGCCCTCGAAAGATAGCGGGAGACCACATTACGAGCAGTACTTC. It yields the protein CASGGSGPSKDSGRPHYEQYF. The V gene is TRBV18, the J gene TRBJ2-7; TRBD2 aligns across 9 bases. Germline V CDR1 and CDR2: KGHSH, LQKENI. This CDR3 is built from 21 residues. The trim removed 8 bases at V and 4 bases at J, leaving 30 bases unmatched.

V is TRBV2 and J is TRBJ2-1; 7 nucleotides line up with TRBD1. The V and J ends lost 6 bases and 0 bases, in that order; junction bases with no gene match: 5. CDR1 SNHLY and CDR2 FYNNEI come from the germline V gene. The CDR3 spans 15 residues. The CDR3 DNA reads as TGTGCCAGCAGGGGGACAGCGAGCTCCTACAATGAGCAGTTCTTC. Translated: CASRGTASSYNEQFF.

CDR3 DNA sequence: TGTGCCAGCAGCGGTGGGTCTTTAACCTACGAGCAGTACTTC. Translating gives CASSGGSLTYEQYF. The chain is built from TRBV7-9 and TRBJ2-7; D not resolved. V was cut by 5 bases and J by 2 bases, with 13 bases left in between. Germline V gene lookup returns CDR1 SEHNR and CDR2 FQNEAQ (reference sequence). The CDR3 has 14 residues.

J is TRBJ2-4 and V is TRBV7-9; D is tentatively TRBD1 or TRBD2 (5 bases each). V lost 2 bases, J lost 6 bases, and 14 bases lay in between. In germline, CDR1 is SEHNR, CDR2 FQNEAQ (reference sequence). This CDR3 is 15 amino acids long. CDR3 DNA sequence: TGTGCCAGCAGCTTACAGGCCGCTGGGGGAAACATTCAGTACTTC. Residues: CASSLQAAGGNIQYF.

In its sample, this clone was seen a few times. The chain is built from TRBV2 and TRBJ1-5, with 8 bases identical to TRBD1. Germline V gene data show CDR1 as SNHLY and CDR2 as FYNNEI. The CDR3 extends over 13 amino acids. Trimming cost V 7 bases and J 7 bases; bases outside gene matches: 6. The CDR3 loop is CASTGQGQQPQHF. The DNA for the CDR3 is TGTGCCAGCACCGGACAGGGTCAACAGCCCCAGCATTTT.

The J gene is TRBJ2-6, the V gene TRBV5-1; no firm D call. Germline CDR1 is SGHRS and CDR2 is YFSETQ. The CDR3 extends over 15 amino acids. Trimming removed 2 bases at V and 0 bases at J, with 6 bases between. Here the CDR3 DNA reads TGCGCCAGCAGCTTTCAGCTCTCTGGGGCCAACGTCCTGACTTTC. It encodes CASSFQLSGANVLTF.

V gene TRBV9 combines with J gene TRBJ2-2; no reliable D call. Germline V gene sequence: CDR1 SGDLS, CDR2 YYNGEE. Trimming pared 4 bases from V and 4 bases from J, leaving 14 bases between. The CDR3 has 15 amino acids. Here the CDR3 reads CASSPAGHSTGELFF. The CDR3 bases are TGTGCCAGCAGCCCCGCCGGGCATAGCACCGGGGAGCTGTTTTTT.

The V call is TRBV27, the J call TRBJ2-5, with 12 nucleotides matching TRBD2. The germline V gene encodes CDR1 MNHEY and CDR2 SMNVEV (reference sequence). The V and J ends lost 2 bases and 4 bases, in that order; junction bases with no gene match: 2. CDR3 length: 15 residues. The CDR3 loop is CASSLKGLAGETQYF. In nucleotides, the CDR3 is TGTGCCAGCAGTTTAAAGGGACTAGCGGGAGAGACCCAGTACTTC.

The rearrangement links TRBV4-1 to TRBJ2-5; the D gene is possibly TRBD1 (5 bases). The V end lost 1 base, the J end lost 5 bases, and 14 bases lay between the germline ends. Germline values: CDR1 MGHRA, CDR2 YSYEKL. The CDR3 sequence is 15 residues long. CDR3 protein: CASSQVPTGGETQYF. The CDR3 coding sequence is TGCGCCAGCAGCCAAGTACCCACAGGTGGGGAGACCCAGTACTTC.

V usage is TRBV11-2 and J usage is TRBJ1-4, with TRBD1 matching over 7 bases. The germline V gene has CDR1 SGHAT and CDR2 FQNNGV. This CDR3 region has 15 residues. V gave up 0 bases and J gave up 7 bases; unmatched junction bases: 5. The DNA of the CDR3 is TGTGCCAGCAGCTTAGACCGGACAGGAGGTGAAAAACTGTTTTTT. Translating it yields CASSLDRTGGEKLFF.

The chain links TRBV10-3 to TRBJ2-7; D call uncertain. Trimming took off 3 bases at V and 4 bases at J, with 7 bases between the two ends. Germline assignment: CDR1 ENHRY and CDR2 SYGVKD. This CDR3 has 12 residues. CDR3 DNA: TGTGCCATCAGTGACTCTCCGTACGAGCAGTACTTC. This codes for CAISDSPYEQYF.

This chain joins TRBV29-1 and TRBJ2-7; D is perhaps TRBD1 (5 bases). Germline-derived CDR1 and CDR2 are SQVTM and ANQGSEA. CDR3 length: 13 residues. The V end lost 4 bases, the J end lost 6 bases, and 16 bases lay between the germline ends. CDR3 in amino acids: CSVVLVKDTEQYF. The CDR3 DNA reads as TGCAGCGTTGTCCTCGTAAAGGACACCGAGCAGTACTTC.

The chain has TRBV7-8 and TRBJ2-2; tentatively, D is TRBD1 (6 bases). V lost 5 bases to trimming and J lost 3 bases, with 19 bases between them. The CDR3 spans 17 residues. The germline V gene encodes CDR1 SGHVS and CDR2 FQNEAQ. The CDR3 sequence: CASSLRGRNAYTGELFF. In nucleotides, the CDR3 is TGTGCCAGCAGCCTCAGGGGAAGAAATGCGTACACCGGGGAGCTGTTTTTT.

The chain combines TRBV5-1 with TRBJ2-7; tentative D call: TRBD1 (6 bases). Trimming cost V 4 bases and J 3 bases, with 14 bases left between them. Germline lookup yields CDR1 SGHRS and CDR2 YFSETQ. The CDR3 is 14 residues long. The chain's CDR3 is CASSRGQGFYEQYF. The DNA of the CDR3 is TGCGCCAGCAGCAGGGGACAAGGGTTCTACGAGCAGTACTTC.

The chain has TRBV5-4 and TRBJ1-1; D perhaps matches TRBD1 (5 bases). This CDR3 comprises 13 residues. V shed 4 bases and J shed 10 bases, with 17 bases lying between them. Germline V lookup: CDR1 SGHNT, CDR2 YYREEE (reference sequence). The CDR3 sequence: CASSPGGGRVAFF. The CDR3 nucleotides read TGTGCCAGCAGCCCCGGGGGGGGTAGGGTAGCTTTCTTT.